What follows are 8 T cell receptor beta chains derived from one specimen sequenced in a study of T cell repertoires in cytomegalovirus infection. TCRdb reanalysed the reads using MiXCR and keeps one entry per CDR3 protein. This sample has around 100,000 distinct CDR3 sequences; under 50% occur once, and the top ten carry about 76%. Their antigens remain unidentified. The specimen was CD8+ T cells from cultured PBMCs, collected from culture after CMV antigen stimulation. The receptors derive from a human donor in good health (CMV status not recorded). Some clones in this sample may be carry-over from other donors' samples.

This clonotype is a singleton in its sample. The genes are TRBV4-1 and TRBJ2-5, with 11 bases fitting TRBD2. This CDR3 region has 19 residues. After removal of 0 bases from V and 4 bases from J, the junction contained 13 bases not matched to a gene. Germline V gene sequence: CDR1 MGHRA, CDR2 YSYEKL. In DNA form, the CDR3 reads TGCGCCAGCAGCCAAGATATGACCGACCTAGCGGGGGGTGGAGAGACCCAGTACTTC. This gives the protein CASSQDMTDLAGGGETQYF.

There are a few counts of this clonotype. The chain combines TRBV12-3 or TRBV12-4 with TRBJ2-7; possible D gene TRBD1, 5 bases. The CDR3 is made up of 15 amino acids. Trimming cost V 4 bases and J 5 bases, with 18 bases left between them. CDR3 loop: CASSSLQDQFDEQYF. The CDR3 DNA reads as TGTGCCAGCAGTTCCCTACAGGACCAGTTTGACGAGCAGTACTTC.

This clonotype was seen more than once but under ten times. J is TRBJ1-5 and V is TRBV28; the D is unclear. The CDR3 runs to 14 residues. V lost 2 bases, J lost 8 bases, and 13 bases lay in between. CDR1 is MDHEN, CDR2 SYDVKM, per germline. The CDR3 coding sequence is TGTGCCAGCAGTTTAGGTGGGTCTGGGAAGCCCCAGCATTTT. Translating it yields CASSLGGSGKPQHF.

The CDR3 DNA reads as TGTGCCAGCAGCTTGCGTGAAGGGAAAGTGACTAATGAAAAACTGTTTTTT. Protein: CASSLREGKVTNEKLFF. This chain links TRBV5-8 with TRBJ1-4; unclear D gene. V was pared by 1 base and J by 2 bases, with 15 bases between. The CDR3 loop spans 17 amino acids. Per germline, CDR1 SGHTS and CDR2 YDEGEE. Complete variable domain (other parts from reference TRBV5-8 and TRBJ1-4): EAGVTQSPTHLIKTRGQQATLRCSPISGHTSVYWYQQALGLGLQFLLWYDEGEERNRGNFPPRFSGRQFPNYSSELNVNALELEDSALYLCASSLREGKVTNEKLFFGSGTQLSVL.

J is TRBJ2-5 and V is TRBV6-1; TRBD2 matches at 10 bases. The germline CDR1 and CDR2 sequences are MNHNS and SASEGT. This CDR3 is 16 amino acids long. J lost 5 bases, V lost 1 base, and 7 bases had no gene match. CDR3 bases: TGTGCCAGCAGTGAAGAGAGCGGGGGGGCCAGGGAGACCCAGTACTTC. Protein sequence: CASSEESGGARETQYF.

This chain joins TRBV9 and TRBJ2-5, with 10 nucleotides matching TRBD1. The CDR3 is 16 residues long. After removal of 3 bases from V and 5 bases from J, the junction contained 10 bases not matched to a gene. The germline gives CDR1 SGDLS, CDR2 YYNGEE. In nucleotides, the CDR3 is TGTGCCAGCAGCGCCCTGACAGGGGGCCCCGGTGAGACCCAGTACTTC. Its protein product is CASSALTGGPGETQYF. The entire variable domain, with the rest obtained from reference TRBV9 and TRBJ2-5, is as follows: DSGVTQTPKHLITATGQRVTLRCSPRSGDLSVYWYQQSLDQGLQFLIQYYNGEERAKGNILERFSAQQFPDLHSELNLSSLELGDSALYFCASSALTGGPGETQYFGPGTRLLVL.

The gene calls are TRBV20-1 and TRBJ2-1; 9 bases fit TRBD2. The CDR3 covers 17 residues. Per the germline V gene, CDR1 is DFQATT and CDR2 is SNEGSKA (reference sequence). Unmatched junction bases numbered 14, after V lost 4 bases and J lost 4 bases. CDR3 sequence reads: CSAKGILWTSDYNEQFF. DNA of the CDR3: TGCAGTGCTAAGGGAATTCTCTGGACTAGCGATTACAATGAGCAGTTCTTC.

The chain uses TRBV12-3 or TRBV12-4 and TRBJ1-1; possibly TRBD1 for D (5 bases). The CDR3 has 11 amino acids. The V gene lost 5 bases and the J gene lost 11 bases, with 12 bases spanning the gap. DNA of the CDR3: TGTGCCAGCAGTCCAGGGATCCGGGCTTTCTTT. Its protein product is CASSPGIRAFF.